One and the same sample provided the 20 T cell receptor beta chains below, sequenced in a study of cytomegalovirus exposure and HLA in healthy donors. PCR amplification relied on 60 Vbeta primers (plus 13 Jbeta primers). The method was immunoSEQ multiplex PCR; TCRdb's version includes in-frame clones alone and lacks a portion of them. The sample comprises around 200,000 clones, over 70% of which are singletons, and roughly 2.5% rests with the top ten. Source material: PBMCs. Source of these receptors: a woman aged 60-75 years in good health and CMV-seropositive.

The chain combines TRBV2 with TRBJ2-7; D might be TRBD2 (5 bases). Deletions cut 7 bases from V and 6 bases from J, with 19 bases between. Germline values: CDR1 SNHLY, CDR2 FYNNEI. The length of the CDR3 is 14 residues. DNA for the CDR3: TGTGCCAGCAATCCGGCTAGCAGCATAGTCGAGCAGTACTTC. Its protein product is CASNPASSIVEQYF.

The chain uses TRBV4-3 and TRBJ2-5; 7 bases line up with TRBD2. The J call is uncertain, as TRBJ2-7 better fits the DNA end. Germline CDR1 is LGHNA and CDR2 is YSLEER. The CDR3 has 14 amino acids. Here the CDR3 reads CASSHTSAYYEQYF. Here the CDR3 DNA reads TGCGCCAGCAGCCACACTAGCGCGTACTACGAGCAGTACTTC.

This sequence joins TRBV21-1 and TRBJ2-1; TRBD2, the table's D call, lacks a check against the DNA. TRBV21-1 is listed as a pseudogene. This CDR3 has 20 amino acids. CDR3 region: CASSKGGGAGSLHRYNEQFF. CDR3 nucleotides: TGTGCCAGCAGCAAAGGGGGGGGAGCCGGATCCCTTCACCGATACAATGAGCAGTTCTTC.

CDR3 sequence reads: CASSLFGTGGGETQYF. CDR3 coding DNA: TGTGCCAGCAGCTTATTTGGGACAGGGGGCGGAGAGACCCAGTACTTC. The rearrangement links TRBV11-2 to TRBJ2-5; 12 bases map to TRBD1. V was clipped by 2 bases and J by 4 bases; unmatched bases: 5. The CDR3 totals 16 residues. Germline V gives CDR1 SGHAT, CDR2 FQNNGV.

The chain has TRBV19 and TRBJ1-4; 7 nucleotides align to TRBD1. The CDR3 covers 18 residues. Germline loops: CDR1 LNHDA, CDR2 SQIVND (reference sequence). The V segment lost 6 bases and the J segment 0 bases; nucleotides outside the gene matches: 13. CDR3 coding DNA: TGTGCCAGTAGCACGACAGGGCTTCTAATTGCAACTAATGAAAAACTGTTTTTT. Amino acids: CASSTTGLLIATNEKLFF.

V is TRBV7-7 and J is TRBJ2-5; 10 bases fit TRBD2. The CDR3 consists of 14 residues. Germline V lookup: CDR1 SSHAT, CDR2 FNYEAQ (reference sequence). V lost 8 bases to trimming and J lost 4 bases; unmatched junction nucleotides: 7. CDR3 DNA: TGTGCCAGCCAGGGGACTAGCGCTAGAGAGACCCAGTACTTC. Its translation is CASQGTSARETQYF.

The chain combines TRBV15 with TRBJ2-5, with TRBD1 as a possible D gene (5 bases). V was pared by 0 bases and J by 5 bases, with 10 bases between. This CDR3 region has 14 residues. Germline V gene lookup returns CDR1 LNHNV and CDR2 YYDKDF (reference sequence). The CDR3 DNA reads as TGTGCCACCAGCAGAGATAGACAGAGGGAGACCCAGTACTTC. Translating it yields CATSRDRQRETQYF.

V gene TRBV6-5 combines with J gene TRBJ2-6; D ambiguous. The V and J ends lost 0 bases and 7 bases respectively, with 10 bases between them. There are 15 residues in the CDR3. Looked up from germline, CDR1 is MNHEY and CDR2 is SVGAGI. The CDR3 spells CASSYSSRGANVLTF. CDR3 nucleotides: TGTGCCAGCAGTTACTCGAGTAGAGGAGCCAACGTCCTGACTTTC.

The rearrangement joins TRBV7-3 to TRBJ1-1, with D possibly matching TRBD1 (6 bases). V shed 5 bases and J shed 0 bases, with 19 bases lying between them. Germline V gives CDR1 SGHTA, CDR2 FQGTGA. The CDR3 contains 17 residues. As DNA, the CDR3 is TGTGCCAGCAGCCTCCAGGGGAGACCCTCTATGAACACTGAAGCTTTCTTT. Residues: CASSLQGRPSMNTEAFF.

V usage is TRBV29-1 and J usage is TRBJ1-1; D is ambiguous. The germline gives CDR1 SQVTM, CDR2 ANQGSEA. V lost 1 base and J 2 bases, leaving 8 bases between the germline ends. The CDR3 runs 13 residues. Here the CDR3 DNA reads TGCAGCGTTGAAGTGGGGAGTAACACTGAAGCTTTCTTT. It specifies CSVEVGSNTEAFF. The full variable domain, with the rest looked up from reference TRBV29-1 and TRBJ1-1, is SAVISQKPSRDICQRGTSLTIQCQVDSQVTMMFWYRQQPGQSLTLIATANQGSEATYESGFVIDKFPISRPNLTFSTLTVSNMSPEDSSIYLCSVEVGSNTEAFFGQGTRLTVV.

V and J are TRBV7-7 and TRBJ2-1; D is possibly TRBD2 (6 bases). CDR1 and CDR2 from the germline V gene are SSHAT and FNYEAQ (reference sequence). This CDR3 has 13 residues. V was clipped by 5 bases and J by 5 bases, with 10 bases between them. The CDR3 sequence is CASSPGLNNEQFF. Written as DNA, the CDR3 is TGTGCCAGCAGCCCGGGACTTAACAATGAGCAGTTCTTC.

The rearrangement links TRBV7-2 to TRBJ2-5; D perhaps matches TRBD1 (5 bases). TRBJ2-7 matches the DNA end more closely, so the J call is doubtful. Germline CDR1 SGHTA, CDR2 FQGNSA. The CDR3 runs to 14 residues. The CDR3 region is CASGKSQAPYEQYF. The CDR3, as DNA: TGTGCCAGCGGAAAATCACAGGCACCTTACGAGCAGTACTTC.

J is TRBJ1-4 and V is TRBV6-5, with D possibly TRBD1 on 5 matching bases. Germline-derived CDR1 and CDR2 are MNHEY and SVGAGI. Trimming removed 0 bases from V and 8 bases from J, with 7 bases in between. This CDR3 comprises 13 residues. DNA for the CDR3: TGTGCCAGCAGTTACTCTAACAGGGAAAAACTGTTTTTT. Residues: CASSYSNREKLFF.

V usage is TRBV7-2 and J usage is TRBJ1-3, with D maybe TRBD1 (6 bases). Germline V gene data show CDR1 as SGHTA and CDR2 as FQGNSA. Trimming took off 5 bases at V and 9 bases at J, with 14 bases between the two ends. The CDR3 covers 13 residues. The CDR3: CASSVVGGATIYF. CDR3 bases: TGTGCCAGCAGCGTAGTTGGGGGGGCCACCATATATTTT.

The chain has TRBV29-1 and TRBJ2-3, with 8 bases matching TRBD2. Trimming removed 0 bases from V and 1 base from J; junction bases left unmatched: 3. The CDR3 runs 15 residues. Germline V CDR1 and CDR2: SQVTM, ANQGSEA. The DNA for the CDR3 is TGCAGCGTTGAAGATACTAGCGGAGGCACAGATACGCAGTATTTT. Protein sequence: CSVEDTSGGTDTQYF.

Concerning this clone: One end of the junction is discordant with germline, which a read error may explain. The chain combines TRBV6-4 with TRBJ2-7; D is uncertain. The CDR3 extends over 15 amino acids. Germline-derived CDR1 and CDR2 are MRHNA and SNTAGT. Here the CDR3 reads CELVRHDLISYEQYF. In nucleotides, the CDR3 is TGCGAGCTGGTGAGACACGACCTCATCTCCTACGAGCAGTACTTC.

V and J are TRBV5-1 and TRBJ2-7, with 9 bases that match TRBD1. The CDR3 length is 17 residues. V shed 4 bases and J 3 bases; nucleotides not matched to a gene: 14. The germline V gene encodes CDR1 SGHRS and CDR2 YFSETQ. CDR3 DNA: TGCGCCAGCAGCCGAGGGGGCGGGACAGGGAGTTTCTACGAGCAGTACTTC. It specifies CASSRGGGTGSFYEQYF. Full variable domain (missing parts from reference TRBV5-1 and TRBJ2-7): KAGVTQTPRYLIKTRGQQVTLSCSPISGHRSVSWYQQTPGQGLQFLFEYFSETQRNKGNFPGRFSGRQFSNSRSEMNVSTLELGDSALYLCASSRGGGTGSFYEQYFGPGTRLTVT.

This chain connects TRBV10-3 to TRBJ2-2; D is possibly TRBD1 (6 bases). Looked up from germline, CDR1 is ENHRY and CDR2 is SYGVKD. The CDR3 totals 15 residues. The V gene lost 7 bases and the J gene lost 7 bases, with 19 bases spanning the gap. DNA for the CDR3: TGTGCCATCAAAGGCCGGGACATATTGATCGGGGAGCTGTTTTTT. Its protein product is CAIKGRDILIGELFF.

This clone came up a few times. The chain carries TRBV5-4 and TRBJ1-4; D might be TRBD1 (6 bases). Trimming shortened V by 2 bases and J by 5 bases, and 13 bases separated the two germline ends. Germline-derived CDR1 and CDR2 are SGHNT and YYREEE (reference sequence). This CDR3 spans 15 amino acids. As DNA, the CDR3 is TGTGCCAGCAGCTTCTTACAGGGTAAAAATGAAAAACTGTTTTTT. Protein product: CASSFLQGKNEKLFF.

The J gene is TRBJ2-3, the V gene TRBV9; D remains unclear. CDR1 SGDLS and CDR2 YYNGEE come from the germline V gene. This CDR3 contains 12 residues. V was clipped by 4 bases and J by 6 bases, with 9 bases between them. CDR3 DNA sequence: TGTGCCAGCAGCCCCCACAGCGATACGCAGTATTTT. Encoded protein: CASSPHSDTQYF.